Presented here are 15 T cell receptor beta chains from one specimen sequenced in a study of T cell repertoires in cytomegalovirus infection. MiXCR, applied by TCRdb to the reads, yields one record per CDR3 protein. The sample holds hundreds of thousands of distinct CDR3 sequences, 30% to 35% seen once. Their antigens remain unidentified. Sequencing was performed on cultured CD8+ T cells from PBMCs, taken from culture after CMV antigen stimulation. The receptors were sampled from a human donor in good health (CMV status not recorded). Some clones in this sample may be carry-over from other donors' samples.

This clonotype was picked up a small number of times. The chain employs TRBV12-5 and TRBJ2-3; 9 nucleotides match TRBD1. Losses at the gene ends were 0 bases for V and 3 bases for J; bases not matched to a gene: 4. The length of the CDR3 is 16 residues. The germline V gene encodes CDR1 LGHNT and CDR2 FRNRAP. The CDR3 DNA reads TGTGCTAGTGGTTTGGTACGGGACAGGGTGACAGATACGCAGTATTTT. Its translation is CASGLVRDRVTDTQYF.

The CDR3 bases are TGTGCCAGCAGTCAGACAGGGTCCTACGAGCAGTACGTC. Amino acids: CASSQTGSYEQYV. V and J are TRBV28 and TRBJ2-7, with 7 nucleotides matching TRBD1. This CDR3 contains 13 residues. The V gene end was trimmed by 5 bases and the J gene end by 1 base; junction bases not matched to a gene: 2. CDR1 and CDR2 (germline): MDHEN, SYDVKM.

This clonotype was found many times. The chain combines TRBV7-8 with TRBJ2-7; a weak D match, TRBD1 (6 bases). Germline CDR1 is SGHVS and CDR2 is FQNEAQ. V lost 3 bases to trimming and J lost 6 bases, with 15 bases between them. This CDR3 comprises 14 residues. Written as DNA, the CDR3 is TGTGCCAGCAGCTTGGGAAGGGACATCTTCGAGCAGTACGTC. Its protein product is CASSLGRDIFEQYV.

The chain combines TRBV20-1 with TRBJ2-5, with D unresolved. CDR3 length: 10 amino acids. Germline lookup yields CDR1 DFQATT and CDR2 SNEGSKA (reference sequence). The ends were cut back, 7 bases at V and 1 base at J, with 4 bases in the middle. CDR3 nucleotides: TGCAGTGGGCTCCAAGAGACCCAGTACTTC. It codes for CSGLQETQYF.

The J gene is TRBJ1-1, the V gene TRBV14; TRBD1 agrees at 7 bases. J lost 2 bases, V lost 4 bases, and 4 bases had no gene match. This CDR3 spans 14 amino acids. Germline V gives CDR1 SGHDN, CDR2 FVKESK. CDR3 DNA: TGTGCCAGCAGCCCGGGACAGTACAACACTGAAGCTTTCTTT. It is translated as CASSPGQYNTEAFF. Combining the CDR3 with reference TRBV14 and TRBJ1-1 gives the whole variable domain EAGVTQFPSHSVIEKGQTVTLRCDPISGHDNLYWYRRVMGKEIKFLLHFVKESKQDESGMPNNRFLAERTGGTYSTLKVQPAELEDSGVYFCASSPGQYNTEAFFGQGTRLTVV.

The rearrangement uses TRBV20-1 and TRBJ2-6; the match to TRBD1 covers 9 bases. In germline, CDR1 is DFQATT, CDR2 SNEGSKA (reference sequence). The V and J ends lost 5 bases and 0 bases, in that order; junction bases with no gene match: 5. The CDR3 has 16 residues. The CDR3: CSAPDRGSSGANVLTF. As DNA, the CDR3 is TGCAGTGCTCCCGACAGGGGGAGCTCTGGGGCCAACGTCCTGACTTTC.

The chain has TRBV5-1 and TRBJ2-3; D tentatively reads TRBD1 or TRBD2 (6 bases each). V was trimmed by 5 bases and J by 0 bases, leaving 10 bases between them. This CDR3 has 14 residues. From germline, CDR1 is SGHRS and CDR2 YFSETQ. The CDR3 sequence is CASRTGASTDTQYF. The CDR3 nucleotides are TGCGCCAGCAGAACGGGGGCTAGCACAGATACGCAGTATTTT.

Many counts were recorded for this clonotype. The chain is built from TRBV7-9 and TRBJ1-1; the D gene is possibly TRBD1 (6 bases). The V end lost 5 bases, the J end lost 0 bases, and 10 bases lay between the germline ends. From germline, CDR1 is SEHNR and CDR2 FQNEAQ (reference sequence). The CDR3 loop spans 14 amino acids. Here the CDR3 reads CASSGTGLNTEAFF. CDR3 bases: TGTGCCAGCAGCGGTACAGGGCTGAACACTGAAGCTTTCTTT. The whole variable domain, filled in from reference TRBV7-9 and TRBJ1-1, reads DTGVSQNPRHKITKRGQNVTFRCDPISEHNRLYWYRQTLGQGPEFLTYFQNEAQLEKSRLLSDRFSAERPKGSFSTLEIQRTEQGDSAMYLCASSGTGLNTEAFFGQGTRLTVV.

The chain couples TRBV6-2 or TRBV6-3 to TRBJ1-3; weak D call: TRBD1 (5 bases). Trimming left V 5 bases short and J 0 bases short, with 11 bases between. Germline V gene data show CDR1 as MNHEY and CDR2 as SVGEGT. CDR3 length: 15 amino acids. This chain's CDR3 is CASSGAYDSGNTIYF. DNA for the CDR3: TGTGCCAGCAGTGGGGCCTATGACTCTGGAAACACCATATATTTT.

This clonotype was found a few times. The rearrangement joins TRBV7-9 to TRBJ1-1; 10 positions match TRBD1. CDR3 length: 17 amino acids. CDR1 and CDR2 from the germline V gene are SEHNR and FQNEAQ (reference sequence). With 5 bases clipped from V and 5 bases from J, the junction kept 14 bases outside the gene matches. The chain's CDR3 is CASSDRGHESKRTEAFF. CDR3 nucleotides: TGTGCCAGCAGCGACAGGGGGCATGAGAGTAAGAGGACTGAAGCTTTCTTT.

The CDR3 DNA reads TGTGCCAGCAGTTTAATGGGGGGCCCTATCATGAACACTGAAGCTTTCTTT. This sequence encodes CASSLMGGPIMNTEAFF. V is TRBV27 and J is TRBJ1-1; TRBD1 might be the D (6 bases). This CDR3 region has 17 residues. Trimming stripped 2 bases from V and 0 bases from J, with 16 bases between. Germline CDR1 and CDR2: MNHEY and SMNVEV (reference sequence).

There are many counts of this clonotype. The chain recombines TRBV7-3 with TRBJ2-3; 8 bases fit TRBD2. CDR1 and CDR2 (germline): SGHTA, FQGTGA. The J segment lost 5 bases and the V segment lost 4 bases, leaving 5 bases of the junction unmatched. CDR3 length: 14 amino acids. The DNA for the CDR3 is TGTGCCAGCAGCTCCCGGGGGGGCCAAGATACGCAGTATTTT. Protein sequence: CASSSRGGQDTQYF.

The chain links TRBV5-5 to TRBJ1-1; a weak D match, TRBD1 (5 bases). Trimming cost V 0 bases and J 7 bases, with 10 bases left between them. Germline assignment: CDR1 SGHKS and CDR2 YYEKEE (reference sequence). The CDR3 contains 13 residues. Here the CDR3 reads CASSLARGFEAFF. The CDR3 DNA is TGTGCCAGCAGCTTGGCGAGGGGTTTTGAAGCTTTCTTT.

V usage is TRBV5-6 and J usage is TRBJ2-1, with D possibly being TRBD2 (5 bases). Germline V gives CDR1 SGHDT, CDR2 YYEEEE. The V end lost 0 bases, the J end lost 9 bases, and 13 bases lay between the germline ends. The CDR3 extends over 14 amino acids. The CDR3 is CASSLGSGFGEQFF. The CDR3 nucleotides are TGTGCCAGCAGCTTGGGCTCGGGGTTTGGTGAGCAGTTCTTC.

This clonotype was counted only a few times. The chain employs TRBV6-2 or TRBV6-3 and TRBJ2-1; 7 bases are shared with TRBD1. Germline V gives CDR1 MNHEY, CDR2 SVGEGT. J was trimmed by 12 bases and V by 5 bases; bases with no gene match: 7. The CDR3 has 12 residues. The CDR3, as DNA: TGTGCCAGCAGTCGGGACAGACTAATGCAGTTCTTC. Translation gives CASSRDRLMQFF.